Listed below are T cell receptor beta chains from one sample, sequenced in a study of T-cell memory formation after mild COVID-19. One entry per CDR3 protein results from TCRdb running MiXCR on the 5' RACE reads. This repertoire shows about 450,000 distinct CDR3 sequences, more than 20% found once; its top ten account for less than 15%. The sequenced sample was PBMCs or a T cell subset sorted from them (not recorded which). The receptors shown here come from an adult woman who had mild COVID-19 (a few samples of this study predate the infection). Cell type and time point are not known. Each CDR3 is given with its conserved first and last residue. D genes are given only for firm matches. Some rows mark clone size as missing; the rest say once, few, many or name a class of expanded clone.

CDR3 DNA: TGCAGTGCTGCCGGGACTAGGGACGAGACCCAGTACTTC
CDR3 protein: CSAAGTRDETQYF
V gene: TRBV20-1
J gene: TRBJ2-5
D gene: TRBD2
clone size: few

CDR3 DNA: TGTGCCAGCAGTGAAGATACGGCACAGGGGACCGTTCAGTACTTC
CDR3 protein: CASSEDTAQGTVQYF
V gene: TRBV2
J gene: TRBJ2-4
D gene: TRBD1
clone size: -

CDR3 DNA: TGCAGCGAGTTAGGTTGGGGGGGTGAGCAGTTCTTC
CDR3 protein: CSELGWGGEQFF
V gene: TRBV29-1
J gene: TRBJ2-1
D gene: TRBD2
clone size: few

CDR3 DNA: TGTGCCATCAGTGAGCCGGGGACAGGGGTTGCCTACGAGCAGTACTTC
CDR3 protein: CAISEPGTGVAYEQYF
V gene: TRBV10-3
J gene: TRBJ2-7
D gene: TRBD1
clone size: few

CDR3 DNA: TGTGCCAGCAGCTTAGGGGACTTTACCCCGCAGTTCTTC
CDR3 protein: CASSLGDFTPQFF
V gene: TRBV7-3
J gene: TRBJ2-1
D gene: -
clone size: -

CDR3 DNA: TGTGCCAGCAGCCCAGCCGCCACCTACGAGCAGTACTTC
CDR3 protein: CASSPAATYEQYF
V gene: TRBV7-9
J gene: TRBJ2-7
D gene: -
clone size: -

CDR3 DNA: TGCGCCAGCCGGGCGGCAGGGAGAGAGACCCAGTACTTC
CDR3 protein: CASRAAGRETQYF
V gene: TRBV5-1
J gene: TRBJ2-5
D gene: -
clone size: many

CDR3 DNA: TGCAGCGTTGAGAGGGACAGGCACACCTTC
CDR3 protein: CSVERDRHTF
V gene: TRBV29-1
J gene: TRBJ1-2
D gene: TRBD1
clone size: -

CDR3 DNA: TGTGCCAGCCGGGACAGGGTTTTCCACGAGCAGTACTTC
CDR3 protein: CASRDRVFHEQYF
V gene: TRBV19
J gene: TRBJ2-7
D gene: TRBD1
clone size: -

CDR3 DNA: TGCAGTGCTAGACTAGCGGGGGAGCAGTTCTTC
CDR3 protein: CSARLAGEQFF
V gene: TRBV20-1
J gene: TRBJ2-1
D gene: TRBD2
clone size: few

CDR3 DNA: TGTGCCAGCAGACATACTAGCGGGGGAATCTACGAGCAGTACTTC
CDR3 protein: CASRHTSGGIYEQYF
V gene: TRBV12-3/TRBV12-4
J gene: TRBJ2-7
D gene: TRBD2
clone size: few

CDR3 DNA: TGTGCCAGCAGCCAAGATCCCGGAGGGCGGGTCAATGAGCAGTTCTTC
CDR3 protein: CASSQDPGGRVNEQFF
V gene: TRBV3-1
J gene: TRBJ2-1
D gene: -
clone size: few

CDR3 DNA: TGTGCCAGCAGCCGCGGGGGCAGTAGCACAGATACGCAGTATTTT
CDR3 protein: CASSRGGSSTDTQYF
V gene: TRBV3-1
J gene: TRBJ2-3
D gene: -
clone size: -

CDR3 DNA: TGCAGCGCAACCGAGGCGTCCAGGGTCACAGATACGCAGTATTTT
CDR3 protein: CSATEASRVTDTQYF
V gene: TRBV29-1
J gene: TRBJ2-3
D gene: -
clone size: few

CDR3 DNA: TGTGCCAGCAGCCAGATAACGACAGGGAACACTGAAGCTTTCTTT
CDR3 protein: CASSQITTGNTEAFF
V gene: TRBV11-2
J gene: TRBJ1-1
D gene: -
clone size: -

CDR3 DNA: TGCGCCAGCAGCCGCCACTGGGGGGACACTGAAGCTTTCTTT
CDR3 protein: CASSRHWGDTEAFF
V gene: TRBV4-1
J gene: TRBJ1-1
D gene: -
clone size: -

CDR3 DNA: TGCGCCAGCAGCTCGATCGGAGCCTACGAGCAGTACTTC
CDR3 protein: CASSSIGAYEQYF
V gene: TRBV5-1
J gene: TRBJ2-7
D gene: -
clone size: many

CDR3 DNA: TGTGCTATCGGAGGGGACCCCGCGGACAATGAGCAGTTCTTC
CDR3 protein: CAIGGDPADNEQFF
V gene: TRBV7-6
J gene: TRBJ2-1
D gene: -
clone size: -

CDR3 DNA: TGTGCCAGCAGCTTAGACAGAGTAACTAACTATGGCTACACCTTC
CDR3 protein: CASSLDRVTNYGYTF
V gene: TRBV7-9
J gene: TRBJ1-2
D gene: -
clone size: -

CDR3 DNA: TGTGCCAGCAGTAAAAGAGGTCTGGGGGACGAAGAGACCCAGTACTTC
CDR3 protein: CASSKRGLGDEETQYF
V gene: TRBV27
J gene: TRBJ2-5
D gene: -
clone size: -

CDR3 DNA: TGTGCCAGCAGCGTAGTGGGTGGGATCCAAGAGACCCAGTACTTC
CDR3 protein: CASSVVGGIQETQYF
V gene: TRBV9
J gene: TRBJ2-5
D gene: -
clone size: -

CDR3 DNA: TGTGCCAGCAGCGTAGGCACAGATACGCAGTATTTT
CDR3 protein: CASSVGTDTQYF
V gene: TRBV7-9
J gene: TRBJ2-3
D gene: -
clone size: many

CDR3 DNA: TGTGCCAGCAGCGCCCAGGGGCAGACCTACAATGAGCAGTTCTTC
CDR3 protein: CASSAQGQTYNEQFF
V gene: TRBV6-6
J gene: TRBJ2-1
D gene: -
clone size: few

CDR3 DNA: TGTGCCAGCAGTGAAGGAAGGCAGGGGGCGTTCGGCTACACCTTC
CDR3 protein: CASSEGRQGAFGYTF
V gene: TRBV6-1
J gene: TRBJ1-2
D gene: TRBD1
clone size: -

CDR3 DNA: TGTGCCAGCAGCTCCCGGGACAGGGGATCTGGAAACACCATATATTTT
CDR3 protein: CASSSRDRGSGNTIYF
V gene: TRBV7-9
J gene: TRBJ1-3
D gene: TRBD1
clone size: few

CDR3 DNA: TGCGCCAGCAGCCCGCGGGCCTTGTCAGGGCAGCCCCAGCATTTT
CDR3 protein: CASSPRALSGQPQHF
V gene: TRBV5-1
J gene: TRBJ1-5
D gene: -
clone size: many

CDR3 DNA: TGTGCCAGCAGTCACGACAGTCCGCTGGGCTACACCTTC
CDR3 protein: CASSHDSPLGYTF
V gene: TRBV12-3/TRBV12-4
J gene: TRBJ1-2
D gene: -
clone size: -

CDR3 DNA: TGTGCCAGCAGCCTCGCGCCGCAGGGGGTCACTGAAGCTTTCTTT
CDR3 protein: CASSLAPQGVTEAFF
V gene: TRBV5-6
J gene: TRBJ1-1
D gene: TRBD1
clone size: -

CDR3 DNA: TGTGCCAGCAGGCGACTAGCGGGGGGATACAATGAGCAGTTCTTC
CDR3 protein: CASRRLAGGYNEQFF
V gene: TRBV12-3/TRBV12-4
J gene: TRBJ2-1
D gene: TRBD2
clone size: -

CDR3 DNA: TGTGCCAGCAGCTTATTCTCCGGGGGTCCTGGAAATGAGCAGTTCTTC
CDR3 protein: CASSLFSGGPGNEQFF
V gene: TRBV7-3
J gene: TRBJ2-1
D gene: -
clone size: few

CDR3 DNA: TGTGCCAGCAGTTACTCGACTGGCAACTATGGCTACACCTTC
CDR3 protein: CASSYSTGNYGYTF
V gene: TRBV6-5
J gene: TRBJ1-2
D gene: -
clone size: few

CDR3 DNA: TGCGCCAGCAGCTCTAGCGGGGGGGCCCCAGATACGCAGTATTTT
CDR3 protein: CASSSSGGAPDTQYF
V gene: TRBV5-1
J gene: TRBJ2-3
D gene: TRBD2
clone size: -

CDR3 DNA: TGTGCCAGCAGACTTCCAGGGGTGGCGGTCTACGAGCAGTACTTC
CDR3 protein: CASRLPGVAVYEQYF
V gene: TRBV6-2/TRBV6-3
J gene: TRBJ2-7
D gene: -
clone size: many

CDR3 DNA: TGTGCCAGCAGTACCGGGACTAGCGAAGGATCGGATACGCAGTATTTT
CDR3 protein: CASSTGTSEGSDTQYF
V gene: TRBV2
J gene: TRBJ2-3
D gene: TRBD2
clone size: -

CDR3 DNA: TGCGCCAGCAGCAGGACGGTGGCCCTTGCAACTAATGAAAAACTGTTTTTT
CDR3 protein: CASSRTVALATNEKLFF
V gene: TRBV5-1
J gene: TRBJ1-4
D gene: -
clone size: -

CDR3 DNA: TGTGCCAGCAGCTTTAGCCGGGACGATGAGCAGTTCTTC
CDR3 protein: CASSFSRDDEQFF
V gene: TRBV7-3
J gene: TRBJ2-1
D gene: -
clone size: many

CDR3 DNA: TGCGCCAGCAGCAGGACCAAAACGAGCACAGATACGCAGTATTTT
CDR3 protein: CASSRTKTSTDTQYF
V gene: TRBV5-1
J gene: TRBJ2-3
D gene: -
clone size: -

CDR3 DNA: TGTGCCACCAGGGAGAGTGGAGCAGGGGCCACTGAAGCTTTCTTT
CDR3 protein: CATRESGAGATEAFF
V gene: TRBV24-1
J gene: TRBJ1-1
D gene: -
clone size: few

CDR3 DNA: TGTGCCAGCAGCGGGAACACCGGGGAGCTGTTTTTT
CDR3 protein: CASSGNTGELFF
V gene: TRBV5-4
J gene: TRBJ2-2
D gene: -
clone size: many

CDR3 DNA: TGTGCCAGCTCACCACCCTCTCGGGAGACCCAGTACTTC
CDR3 protein: CASSPPSRETQYF
V gene: TRBV18
J gene: TRBJ2-5
D gene: -
clone size: few

CDR3 DNA: TGTGCCAGCAGACTCAGTAGCGGGGGGACCTACACAGATACGCAGTATTTT
CDR3 protein: CASRLSSGGTYTDTQYF
V gene: TRBV28
J gene: TRBJ2-3
D gene: TRBD2
clone size: few

CDR3 DNA: TGCAGCGTTTTTAGACCAGACACCGGGGAGCTGTTTTTT
CDR3 protein: CSVFRPDTGELFF
V gene: TRBV29-1
J gene: TRBJ2-2
D gene: -
clone size: few

CDR3 DNA: TGCGCCAGCAGCGCCCTTGGGACAGGGTTCAGTAGGAGCTCTGGGGCCAACGTCCTGACTTTC
CDR3 protein: CASSALGTGFSRSSGANVLTF
V gene: TRBV5-1
J gene: TRBJ2-6
D gene: TRBD1
clone size: few

CDR3 DNA: TGCAGCGCCCCACGCGGACAGGGGGCTTACGAGCAGTACTTC
CDR3 protein: CSAPRGQGAYEQYF
V gene: TRBV29-1
J gene: TRBJ2-7
D gene: TRBD1
clone size: few

CDR3 DNA: TGTGCCACCAGTGACTGGACAGGAGGTAACAATCAGCCCCAGCATTTT
CDR3 protein: CATSDWTGGNNQPQHF
V gene: TRBV24-1
J gene: TRBJ1-5
D gene: TRBD1
clone size: -

CDR3 DNA: TGTGCCAGCAGTTTAAGCGAGACAGCCGGGTACGAGCAGTACTTC
CDR3 protein: CASSLSETAGYEQYF
V gene: TRBV28
J gene: TRBJ2-7
D gene: -
clone size: few

CDR3 DNA: TGCAGTGCTTCTAGCGGGGATCTCTCAAACAATGAGCAGTTCTTC
CDR3 protein: CSASSGDLSNNEQFF
V gene: TRBV20-1
J gene: TRBJ2-1
D gene: TRBD2
clone size: -

CDR3 DNA: TGTGCCAGCAACTCAGCCGGTTACGAGCAGTACTTC
CDR3 protein: CASNSAGYEQYF
V gene: TRBV28
J gene: TRBJ2-7
D gene: -
clone size: few

CDR3 DNA: TGTGCCAGCAGTTGGGACTACCAAGGCACAGATACGCAGTATTTT
CDR3 protein: CASSWDYQGTDTQYF
V gene: TRBV6-2/TRBV6-3
J gene: TRBJ2-3
D gene: TRBD2
clone size: -

CDR3 DNA: TGTGCCACCAGTGTGGGTTCTAGCACAGATACGCAGTATTTT
CDR3 protein: CATSVGSSTDTQYF
V gene: TRBV24-1
J gene: TRBJ2-3
D gene: -
clone size: -

CDR3 DNA: TGTGCCAGCTCACCCTTTATGGTTGACAGTTCCTACAATGAGCAGTTCTTC
CDR3 protein: CASSPFMVDSSYNEQFF
V gene: TRBV18
J gene: TRBJ2-1
D gene: -
clone size: few

CDR3 DNA: TGTGCCACCAGCAGAGCGGGAGTAGAGCAGTTCTTC
CDR3 protein: CATSRAGVEQFF
V gene: TRBV24-1
J gene: TRBJ2-1
D gene: TRBD2
clone size: few

CDR3 DNA: TGTGCCAGCAGCGTAGCGACTGATCCTTCCTACGAGCAGTACTTC
CDR3 protein: CASSVATDPSYEQYF
V gene: TRBV9
J gene: TRBJ2-7
D gene: -
clone size: -

CDR3 DNA: TGTGCCAGCAGCCAAGAACCCGGGACAGGGATGAACACTGAAGCTTTCTTT
CDR3 protein: CASSQEPGTGMNTEAFF
V gene: TRBV3-1
J gene: TRBJ1-1
D gene: TRBD1
clone size: few

CDR3 DNA: TGTGCCAGCAGCCACCCTCGAGAGCAGTACTTC
CDR3 protein: CASSHPREQYF
V gene: TRBV3-1
J gene: TRBJ2-7
D gene: -
clone size: -

CDR3 DNA: TGCAGTGCGAGACCGGGACAGGGAATATCCCACGAGCAGTACTTC
CDR3 protein: CSARPGQGISHEQYF
V gene: TRBV20-1
J gene: TRBJ2-7
D gene: TRBD1
clone size: -

CDR3 DNA: TGCAGTGCTAGGGGCCGGGGACACCCCGGCACTGAAGCTTTCTTT
CDR3 protein: CSARGRGHPGTEAFF
V gene: TRBV20-1
J gene: TRBJ1-1
D gene: -
clone size: -

CDR3 DNA: TGCAGCGTCGCCGTTAGCGGGGTAGGAGAGACCCAGTACTTC
CDR3 protein: CSVAVSGVGETQYF
V gene: TRBV29-1
J gene: TRBJ2-5
D gene: TRBD2
clone size: few